The 6 T cell receptor beta chains reported below all come from one sample, sequenced in a study of shared clonotypes between healthy human individuals. Using immunoSEQ multiplex PCR, the repertoire was profiled, and TCRdb retains in-frame clones only, with some absent. The sample lists some 1,100,000 clones; approximately 80% were seen once. The sequenced material came from memory CD4+ T cells from PBMCs. The subset is: CD45RA-negative fraction. The receptors were gathered from a man younger than 35 in good health. Some clones in this sample may be carry-over from other donors' samples.

J is TRBJ1-1 and V is TRBV5-1; 7 bases agree with TRBD1. Per germline, CDR1 SGHRS and CDR2 YFSETQ. The CDR3 has 13 amino acids. With 6 bases clipped from V and 1 base from J, the junction kept 3 bases outside the gene matches. CDR3 loop: CASIGQANTEAFF. The CDR3 DNA follows: TGCGCCAGCATCGGACAGGCGAACACTGAAGCTTTCTTT.

The V call is TRBV5-1, the J call TRBJ2-3, with 8 bases aligning to TRBD2. The CDR3 runs 17 residues. Germline assignment: CDR1 SGHRS and CDR2 YFSETQ. V lost 1 base and J lost 0; bases outside the gene matches: 7. CDR3 sequence reads: CASSLYGRGTSTDTQYF. The CDR3 coding sequence is TGCGCCAGCAGCTTGTACGGGAGGGGAACTAGCACAGATACGCAGTATTTT.

The rearrangement links TRBV10-3 to TRBJ1-1, with a possible D match to TRBD1 (6 bases). V lost 10 bases and J lost 1, with 22 bases in between. The CDR3 spans 16 residues. Germline V gives CDR1 ENHRY, CDR2 SYGVKD. The CDR3 sequence: CASTTHAGAGNTEAFF. The CDR3 DNA follows: TGTGCCAGCACCACCCACGCAGGGGCGGGGAACACTGAAGCTTTCTTT.

This chain uses TRBV7-3 with TRBJ2-1, with D uncertain. The ends were cut back, 5 bases at V and 4 bases at J, with 15 bases in the middle. CDR1 is SGHTA, CDR2 FQGTGA, per germline. The CDR3 runs 15 residues. The CDR3: CASSPNRDPYNEQFF. CDR3 nucleotide sequence: TGTGCCAGCAGCCCCAACCGCGACCCGTACAATGAGCAGTTCTTC.

The chain employs TRBV5-1 and TRBJ2-7; D is uncertain. In germline, CDR1 is SGHRS, CDR2 YFSETQ. V was trimmed by 7 bases and J by 7 bases, leaving 21 bases between them. The CDR3 consists of 14 residues. CDR3 DNA sequence: TGCGCCAGCGCGTATCAGTGGACCTCCGGTGAGCAGTACTTC. This codes for CASAYQWTSGEQYF.

This chain links TRBV29-1 with TRBJ2-7; D is unresolved. Germline V gene data show CDR1 as SQVTM and CDR2 as ANQGSEA. The V and J ends lost 0 bases and 6 bases respectively, with 6 bases between them. This CDR3 comprises 11 residues. The CDR3 nucleotides read TGCAGCGTTGAAGATCCCCCCGAGCAGTACTTC. It translates to CSVEDPPEQYF.